The 21 T cell receptor beta chains reported below all come from one sample, sequenced in a study of cytomegalovirus exposure and HLA in healthy donors. Assay used: immunoSEQ multiplex PCR; TCRdb lists only in-frame clones, some missing. The repertoire consists of approximately 150,000 clones, with roughly 80% occurring once and the leading ten covering 10% to 13%. Material: PBMCs. The receptors shown here come from a man aged 25 to 40 in good health and CMV-seropositive.

With regard to this clone: The junction does not match germline at one end; this may be a read error. This rearrangement joins TRBV7-9 to TRBJ2-1; 8 bases align to TRBD1. The length of the CDR3 is 15 residues. Germline CDR1 and CDR2: SEHNR and FQNEAQ (reference sequence). The CDR3 is CASRPGQGVYDEQFF. The CDR3 nucleotides are TGTGCCAGCAGGCCCGGACAGGGAGTCTACGATGAGCAGTTCTTC. The full variable domain, with the rest looked up from reference TRBV7-9 and TRBJ2-1, is DTGVSQNPRHKITKRGQNVTFRCDPISEHNRLYWYRQTLGQGPEFLTYFQNEAQLEKSRLLSDRFSAERPKGSFSTLEIQRTEQGDSAMYLCASRPGQGVYDEQFFGPGTRLTVL.

The V gene is TRBV4-3, the J gene TRBJ2-1, with 8 bases identical to TRBD1. CDR1 is LGHNA, CDR2 YSLEER, per germline. Trimming took 2 bases from V and 2 from J; bases not matched to a gene: 11. The length of the CDR3 is 18 residues. CDR3 amino acids: CASSQYHRDRRAYNEQFF. CDR3 in DNA: TGCGCCAGCAGCCAATATCACCGGGACAGGCGCGCCTACAATGAGCAGTTCTTC.

The chain is built from TRBV7-9 and TRBJ2-3; 11 bases match TRBD2. CDR1 and CDR2 from the germline V gene are SEHNR and FQNEAQ (reference sequence). This CDR3 has 18 residues. The V and J ends lost 1 base and 0 bases, in that order; junction bases with no gene match: 6. The CDR3 bases are TGTGCCAGCAGCTTAGTAGGTAGCGGGGGGGATAGCACAGATACGCAGTATTTT. As protein: CASSLVGSGGDSTDTQYF.

The chain has TRBV28 and TRBJ2-5; D may be TRBD1 (6 bases). Looked up from germline, CDR1 is MDHEN and CDR2 is SYDVKM. There are 14 residues in the CDR3. The germline V and J ends were trimmed by 6 bases and 5 bases, with 16 bases remaining between them. CDR3 in amino acids: CASRKQGSAETQYF. The DNA of the CDR3 is TGTGCCAGCAGAAAACAGGGTAGTGCGGAGACCCAGTACTTC.

The chain couples TRBV4-3 to TRBJ1-4, with 11 bases lining up with TRBD1. The germline CDR1 and CDR2 sequences are LGHNA and YSLEER. There are 16 residues in the CDR3. The V segment lost 3 bases and the J segment 8 bases; nucleotides outside the gene matches: 8. The CDR3 nucleotides are TGCGCCAGCAGCCAGCGAACCGGGACAGGGGGAGAAAAACTGTTTTTT. As protein: CASSQRTGTGGEKLFF.

This chain connects TRBV9 to TRBJ2-7; 7 nucleotides align to TRBD1. V lost 0 bases, J lost 2 bases, and 2 bases stayed unmatched. CDR1 and CDR2 from the germline V gene are SGDLS and YYNGEE. The CDR3 runs to 14 residues. This chain's CDR3 is CASSVGDSAYEQYF. Here the CDR3 DNA reads TGTGCCAGCAGCGTAGGGGACAGTGCCTACGAGCAGTACTTC.

CDR3 sequence: CASSLGAALAKNIQYF. CDR3 sequence (DNA): TGTGCCAGCAGCTTGGGGGCAGCTCTAGCCAAAAACATTCAGTACTTC. The rearrangement joins TRBV11-2 to TRBJ2-4; a weak D match, TRBD1 (6 bases). Trimming cost V 3 bases and J 0 bases, with 12 bases left between them. The germline CDR1 and CDR2 sequences are SGHAT and FQNNGV. The length of the CDR3 is 16 residues.

The gene calls are TRBV5-1 and TRBJ2-5; 15 bases fit TRBD2. The germline V gene has CDR1 SGHRS and CDR2 YFSETQ. The J segment lost 5 bases and the V segment lost 4 bases, leaving 6 bases of the junction unmatched. The CDR3 has 16 amino acids. The CDR3 sequence is CASSGGTSGRWETQYF. The CDR3 nucleotides are TGCGCCAGCAGCGGCGGGACTAGCGGGAGGTGGGAGACCCAGTACTTC.

This chain connects TRBV28 to TRBJ2-5; D perhaps matches TRBD1 (5 bases). The CDR3 is 15 amino acids. The ends were cut back, 3 bases at V and 0 bases at J, with 11 bases in the middle. Germline loops: CDR1 MDHEN, CDR2 SYDVKM. The CDR3 DNA reads TGTGCCAGCAGTTTTAGGACATCGTACCAAGAGACCCAGTACTTC. Protein sequence: CASSFRTSYQETQYF.

This chain uses TRBV7-2 with TRBJ2-1, with D possibly TRBD2 on 6 matching bases. CDR3 length: 12 residues. The germline V gene encodes CDR1 SGHTA and CDR2 FQGNSA. Trimming removed 6 bases at V and 10 bases at J, with 13 bases between. The CDR3 bases are TGTGCCAGCAGGGGGGGAACGGGAGAGCAGTTCTTC. Its protein product is CASRGGTGEQFF.

This chain links TRBV11-2 with TRBJ2-7; a weak D match, TRBD2 (6 bases). Trimming took 5 bases from V and 0 from J, leaving 14 bases between them. The CDR3 is 15 amino acids. CDR1 and CDR2 from the germline V gene are SGHAT and FQNNGV. CDR3 residues: CASSGGTGSSYEQYF. Here the CDR3 DNA reads TGTGCCAGCAGCGGAGGGACCGGGAGCTCCTACGAGCAGTACTTC.

The CDR3 coding sequence is TGTGCCAGCAGCTTAGGAGGGAGCGGGAGGACCCTAAGCTACGAGCAGTACTTC. Translated, it gives CASSLGGSGRTLSYEQYF. The genes are TRBV7-2 and TRBJ2-7, with TRBD2 matching over 9 bases. CDR1 is SGHTA, CDR2 FQGNSA, per germline. Trimming cost V 1 base and J 3 bases; bases outside gene matches: 13. The CDR3 is made up of 18 amino acids.

The rearrangement joins TRBV4-2 to TRBJ1-5, with a weak D call TRBD1 (5 bases). V shed 0 bases and J shed 7 bases, with 7 bases lying between them. CDR1 is LGHNA and CDR2 is YNFKEQ in the germline V gene. This CDR3 region has 13 residues. CDR3 DNA: TGTGCCAGCAGCCAAGAGCGGGGGCAGCCCCAGCATTTT. This gives the protein CASSQERGQPQHF.

V gene TRBV5-4 combines with J gene TRBJ2-7; 15 nucleotides agree with TRBD2. The germline gives CDR1 SGHNT, CDR2 YYREEE (reference sequence). The CDR3 covers 16 residues. V was pared by 3 bases and J by 2 bases, with 3 bases of the junction left unmatched. This CDR3 is CASSWTSGGDTYEQYF. The CDR3 DNA is TGTGCCAGCAGCTGGACTAGCGGGGGGGATACCTACGAGCAGTACTTC.

As DNA, the CDR3 is TGCGCCAGCAGCCAAAGGGTCGGGGTGGAAGCTTTCTTT. This encodes CASSQRVGVEAFF. The chain recombines TRBV4-3 with TRBJ1-1; D is unclear. Germline V gene sequence: CDR1 LGHNA, CDR2 YSLEER. The CDR3 has 13 residues. Trimming cost V 2 bases and J 8 bases, with 12 bases left between them.

The chain joins TRBV9 to TRBJ1-6, with D perhaps TRBD1 (5 bases). Germline V lookup: CDR1 SGDLS, CDR2 YYNGEE. V was clipped by 3 bases and J by 7 bases, with 14 bases between them. The CDR3 loop spans 15 amino acids. CDR3 in DNA: TGTGCCAGCAGCGGTTCTGGGGGGGGGAATTCACCCCTCCACTTT. It specifies CASSGSGGGNSPLHF.

This chain links TRBV28 with TRBJ2-1, with D possibly TRBD1 on 6 matching bases. This CDR3 spans 16 amino acids. Looked up from germline, CDR1 is MDHEN and CDR2 is SYDVKM. Trimming cost V 2 bases and J 5 bases, with 16 bases left between them. The CDR3 sequence is CASSLPPRAGDNEQFF. The CDR3 nucleotides read TGTGCCAGCAGTTTACCCCCCCGGGCAGGGGACAATGAGCAGTTCTTC.

This chain uses TRBV2 with TRBJ2-7; possibly TRBD1 for D (5 bases). Per the germline V gene, CDR1 is SNHLY and CDR2 is FYNNEI. V dropped 6 bases and J dropped 3 bases, with 9 bases sitting between them. This CDR3 is built from 12 residues. CDR3 protein: CASRDDSYEQYF. The DNA for the CDR3 is TGTGCCAGCAGGGACGACAGCTACGAGCAGTACTTC.

The chain has TRBV7-9 and TRBJ1-4, with 12 bases aligning to TRBD1. The V and J ends lost 3 bases and 3 bases, in that order; junction bases with no gene match: 5. Germline CDR1 is SEHNR and CDR2 is FQNEAQ (reference sequence). CDR3 size: 17 residues. This chain's CDR3 is CASSLGQGAMANEKLFF. The CDR3 region has the DNA TGTGCCAGCAGCTTGGGACAGGGGGCAATGGCTAATGAAAAACTGTTTTTT.

The gene calls are TRBV7-9 and TRBJ2-7; 11 positions agree with TRBD2. The CDR3 has 15 amino acids. CDR1 is SEHNR and CDR2 is FQNEAQ in the germline V gene (reference sequence). The V and J ends lost 4 bases and 5 bases, in that order; junction bases with no gene match: 7. The CDR3 coding sequence is TGTGCCAGCAGCTCGGTTAGCGGGGGGGCCCACGAGCAGTACTTC. Protein: CASSSVSGGAHEQYF.

This chain joins TRBV4-1 and TRBJ2-3; the match to TRBD2 covers 14 bases. CDR1 and CDR2 from the germline V gene are MGHRA and YSYEKL. The CDR3 has 16 amino acids. V lost 1 base, J lost 7 bases, and 4 bases stayed unmatched. In DNA form, the CDR3 reads TGCGCCAGCAGCCAAGGACTAGCGGGGGGGCGGAATACGCAGTATTTT. This encodes CASSQGLAGGRNTQYF.